This T cell receptor beta chain was retrieved from a study of identical twins. A universal primer binding site was introduced by template switching. The final cDNA contained unique molecular identifiers. MiXCR, run by TCRdb on the 5' RACE reads, gives a single entry per CDR3 protein. This table has 700,000 or so distinct CDR3 sequences, roughly 8% appearing once. This clonotype was observed a few times. The same sample was also studied in work on yellow fever vaccine responses in identical twins.

Sequenced input: PBMCs. This clonotype originated in a woman between 18 and 30 years old in good health.

The CDR3 coding sequence is TGCGCCAGCAGCTTGTATGGGAGGAACACTGAAGCTTTCTTT. Its protein product is CASSLYGRNTEAFF. V usage is TRBV5-1 and J usage is TRBJ1-1; no clear D gene. CDR3 length equals 14 residues. Germline lookup yields CDR1 SGHRS and CDR2 YFSETQ. Between the trimmed V and J ends, which lost 1 base and 1 base, there was a span of 8 bases.